A single sample gave rise to the 27 T cell receptor beta chains below, sequenced in a study of response to subunit inactivated influenza vaccine. TCRdb ran MiXCR on the RT-PCR reads and lists one entry per CDR3 protein. The profile shows 490,000 or so distinct CDR3 sequences, about 8% of them singletons. The sequencing here drew on PBMCs from blood, taken about 23 months after vaccination. Source of these receptors: a man aged 50 to 69 who received an inactivated influenza vaccine.

This clonotype was counted a few times. This rearrangement joins TRBV7-9 to TRBJ2-3; D not resolved. Trimming stripped 2 bases from V and 0 bases from J, with 9 bases between. There are 15 residues in the CDR3. Germline V gives CDR1 SEHNR, CDR2 FQNEAQ (reference sequence). The CDR3 sequence is CASSLFGPSTDTQYF. CDR3 nucleotide sequence: TGTGCCAGCAGCTTATTCGGACCAAGCACAGATACGCAGTATTTT.

The chain uses TRBV5-1 and TRBJ1-1, with D unclear. CDR3 length: 13 amino acids. Between the trimmed V and J ends, which lost 7 bases and 4 bases, there was a span of 14 bases. Germline values: CDR1 SGHRS, CDR2 YFSETQ. The CDR3 loop reads CASRGRVSTEAFF. Here the CDR3 DNA reads TGCGCCAGCCGAGGGAGGGTGTCCACTGAAGCTTTCTTT.

This clonotype was counted many times. The chain links TRBV14 to TRBJ1-1; the D is unclear. This CDR3 contains 12 residues. V was pared by 0 bases and J by 10 bases, with 9 bases between. CDR1 and CDR2 from the germline V gene are SGHDN and FVKESK. CDR3 sequence reads: CASSQDRIGAFF. In DNA form, the CDR3 reads TGTGCCAGCAGCCAAGATAGGATAGGAGCTTTCTTT.

The CDR3 loop is CASSQDRVTELFF. The CDR3 coding sequence is TGTGCCAGCAGCCAAGACAGGGTCACGGAACTGTTTTTT. V usage is TRBV3-1 and J usage is TRBJ1-4; the D gene is possibly TRBD1 (5 bases). The CDR3 has 13 amino acids. From germline, CDR1 is LGHDT and CDR2 YNNKEL (reference sequence). Trimming stripped 0 bases from V and 12 bases from J, with 11 bases between.

This clonotype was seen a few times. This chain links TRBV29-1 with TRBJ2-1; 10 bases align to TRBD2. The V gene's germline CDR1 is SQVTM and CDR2 ANQGSEA. V trimming: 7 bases; J trimming: 4 bases; junction bases outside the gene matches: 7. CDR3 length equals 14 residues. The CDR3 reads CSDVSGGRYNEQFF. The CDR3 nucleotides read TGCAGCGACGTTAGCGGGGGGCGATACAATGAGCAGTTCTTC.

In this sample, this clonotype turned up a few times. The rearrangement uses TRBV4-1 and TRBJ2-5; no definite D call. Per the germline V gene, CDR1 is MGHRA and CDR2 is YSYEKL. Between the trimmed V and J ends, which lost 0 bases and 0 bases, there was a span of 14 bases. The CDR3 loop spans 17 amino acids. DNA for the CDR3: TGCGCCAGCAGCCAAGATTCCAGGAATGCGTACCAAGAGACCCAGTACTTC. Translated: CASSQDSRNAYQETQYF.

This clonotype occurred a few times. The chain is built from TRBV3-1 and TRBJ2-1; D gene uncertain. The V end was cut by 6 bases, the J end by 11 bases, with 14 bases between. The length of the CDR3 is 12 residues. Germline V gives CDR1 LGHDT, CDR2 YNNKEL (reference sequence). The CDR3 DNA sequence: TGTGCCAGCAGTCGTTCGGCGAATAAGCAGTTCTTC. Encoded protein: CASSRSANKQFF.

This clonotype was seen repeatedly, ten times or more. J is TRBJ2-3 and V is TRBV29-1; D is unresolved. The V gene's germline CDR1 is SQVTM and CDR2 ANQGSEA. CDR3 length: 15 amino acids. V was trimmed by 3 bases and J by 2 bases, leaving 15 bases between them. CDR3 protein: CSVDRLEDATDTQYF. The DNA for the CDR3 is TGCAGCGTTGATCGTCTAGAGGATGCCACAGATACGCAGTATTTT.

This clonotype has a handful of counts. The gene calls are TRBV14 and TRBJ2-5; 12 positions match TRBD2. CDR1 SGHDN and CDR2 FVKESK come from the germline V gene. Unmatched junction bases numbered 2, after V lost 4 bases and J lost 2 bases. CDR3 length: 15 residues. This CDR3 reads CASSRGLAGQETQYF. Written as DNA, the CDR3 is TGTGCCAGCAGCCGAGGACTAGCGGGACAAGAGACCCAGTACTTC.

This clonotype has more than one count but fewer than ten. The chain employs TRBV20-1 and TRBJ2-7, with D maybe TRBD1 (5 bases). Germline-derived CDR1 and CDR2 are DFQATT and SNEGSKA (reference sequence). This CDR3 is built from 13 residues. Trimming removed 0 bases at V and 3 bases at J, with 9 bases between. The CDR3 coding sequence is TGCAGTGCTAGAGACCCAGGACACTACGAGCAGTACTTC. It yields the protein CSARDPGHYEQYF.

The genes are TRBV5-1 and TRBJ2-3; D may be TRBD2 (7 bases). The germline V gene has CDR1 SGHRS and CDR2 YFSETQ. The CDR3 is made up of 16 amino acids. With 6 bases removed from V and 3 bases from J, the gap between germline ends came to 20 bases. The CDR3 is CASMGGGHTITDTQYF. DNA for the CDR3: TGCGCCAGCATGGGCGGGGGCCACACAATAACAGATACGCAGTATTTT.

This clonotype was counted a single time. The V gene is TRBV7-2, the J gene TRBJ2-1; 7 bases line up with TRBD2. Germline V CDR1 and CDR2: SGHTA, FQGNSA. V was pared by 5 bases and J by 5 bases, with 9 bases of the junction left unmatched. The CDR3 loop spans 15 amino acids. CDR3 bases: TGTGCCAGCAGCAGCCGGACTAGGACCAACAATGAGCAGTTCTTC. It codes for CASSSRTRTNNEQFF.

The rearrangement links TRBV4-2 to TRBJ2-7; 11 bases map to TRBD1. CDR1 LGHNA and CDR2 YNFKEQ come from the germline V gene. The V segment lost 1 base and the J segment 7 bases; nucleotides outside the gene matches: 9. This CDR3 is built from 16 residues. CDR3 DNA sequence: TGTGCCAGCAGCCAAGTCTGGGGGACAGGGGGAGTGGAGCAGTACTTC. Residues: CASSQVWGTGGVEQYF.

This clonotype was seen more than once but under ten times. The J gene is TRBJ2-3, the V gene TRBV18; tentative D call: TRBD2 (5 bases). The CDR3 length is 17 residues. Trimming left V 2 bases short and J 0 bases short, with 15 bases between. Germline V lookup: CDR1 KGHSH, CDR2 LQKENI. The CDR3 here is CASSPLGGSGSTDTQYF. The DNA of the CDR3 is TGTGCCAGCTCACCATTGGGCGGGTCTGGTAGCACAGATACGCAGTATTTT.

There are a few counts of this clonotype. The chain couples TRBV20-1 to TRBJ2-7; D is perhaps TRBD1 or TRBD2 (5 bases each). The CDR3 runs 16 residues. Germline-derived CDR1 and CDR2 are DFQATT and SNEGSKA (reference sequence). V shed 0 bases and J shed 3 bases, with 18 bases lying between them. The CDR3 sequence: CSARDSPGAHDYEQYF. DNA of the CDR3: TGCAGTGCTAGAGACTCCCCCGGGGCTCATGACTACGAGCAGTACTTC.

This rearrangement joins TRBV7-2 to TRBJ2-1; possibly TRBD2 for D (6 bases). Trimming pared 0 bases from V and 6 bases from J, leaving 9 bases between. Germline V CDR1 and CDR2: SGHTA, FQGNSA. The CDR3 consists of 14 residues. The CDR3 is CASSLAVLANEQFF. For the CDR3, the DNA is TGTGCCAGCAGCTTAGCGGTACTAGCCAATGAGCAGTTCTTC.

This clonotype has a count of ten or more. V gene TRBV28 combines with J gene TRBJ2-7; TRBD2 is a possible D gene (6 bases). The V end lost 4 bases, the J end lost 7 bases, and 14 bases lay between the germline ends. The CDR3 has 13 amino acids. Germline CDR1 reads MDHEN; CDR2 reads SYDVKM. CDR3 region: CASSWSALAEQYF. The DNA for the CDR3 is TGTGCCAGCAGTTGGTCAGCCCTAGCGGAGCAGTACTTC.

This clonotype was counted ten times or more. The V call is TRBV29-1, the J call TRBJ2-1, with D maybe TRBD1 (5 bases). Germline-derived CDR1 and CDR2 are SQVTM and ANQGSEA. CDR3 length: 11 residues. The V gene lost 5 bases and the J gene lost 9 bases, with 11 bases spanning the gap. The CDR3 DNA follows: TGCAGCGTTACCCCGACAGCTGAGCAGTTCTTC. It translates to CSVTPTAEQFF.

Many counts were recorded for this clonotype. The chain carries TRBV4-3 and TRBJ2-1; 9 positions agree with TRBD2. The CDR3 covers 17 residues. CDR1 and CDR2 (germline): LGHNA, YSLEER. Unmatched junction bases numbered 5, after V lost 1 base and J lost 1 base. The CDR3 bases are TGCGCCAGCAGCCAAGGAACTAGCGGGCCTTCCTACAATGAGCAGTTCTTC. Translating it yields CASSQGTSGPSYNEQFF.

Points on this clonotype: Since a much larger clone is just one base distant, this may be a read error. The genes are TRBV5-1 and TRBJ2-3; TRBD1 agrees at 7 bases. CDR3 length: 14 residues. Germline CDR1 and CDR2: SGHRS and YFSETQ. The CDR3 DNA reads TGCGCCAGCAGCTCGGGACAGACCACAGATAGGCAGTATTTT. Protein sequence: CASSSGQTTDRQYF.

Many counts were recorded for this clonotype. The chain joins TRBV3-1 to TRBJ2-1; no reliable D call. V was pared by 1 base and J by 12 bases, with 10 bases between. Germline V gives CDR1 LGHDT, CDR2 YNNKEL (reference sequence). The CDR3 is made up of 12 amino acids. CDR3 region: CASSQANMGQFF. DNA for the CDR3: TGTGCCAGCAGCCAAGCAAACATGGGGCAGTTCTTC.

Many counts were recorded for this clonotype. The chain joins TRBV5-4 to TRBJ2-3, with TRBD1 matching 8 bases. Germline lookup yields CDR1 SGHNT and CDR2 YYREEE (reference sequence). After removal of 1 base from V and 2 bases from J, the junction contained 3 bases not matched to a gene. This CDR3 has 15 amino acids. The CDR3 DNA reads TGTGCCAGCAGCTTGACAGGGGGAACCACAGATACGCAGTATTTT. Its protein is CASSLTGGTTDTQYF. The full variable domain, with the rest looked up from reference TRBV5-4 and TRBJ2-3, is ETGVTQSPTHLIKTRGQQVTLRCSSQSGHNTVSWYQQALGQGPQFIFQYYREEENGRGNFPPRFSGLQFPNYSSELNVNALELDDSALYLCASSLTGGTTDTQYFGPGTRLTVL.

This clonotype has more than one count but fewer than ten. This chain connects TRBV13 to TRBJ2-7, with TRBD2 matching over 9 bases. CDR3 length equals 15 residues. The V and J ends lost 6 bases and 3 bases, in that order; junction bases with no gene match: 9. The germline V gene encodes CDR1 PRHDT and CDR2 FYEKMQ (reference sequence). The CDR3 sequence is CASSLSGSSYYEQYF. CDR3 DNA: TGTGCCAGCAGTCTTAGCGGGAGCTCCTACTACGAGCAGTACTTC.

This clonotype has just a few counts. V usage is TRBV29-1 and J usage is TRBJ2-5, with D possibly being TRBD1 or TRBD2 (5 bases each). Germline V lookup: CDR1 SQVTM, CDR2 ANQGSEA. CDR3 size: 12 residues. The V end lost 0 bases, the J end lost 3 bases, and 5 bases lay between the germline ends. The CDR3 is CSVEEGEETQYF. The CDR3 nucleotides are TGCAGCGTTGAAGAGGGGGAAGAGACCCAGTACTTC.

The CDR3 loop is CASSQLRFSENYEQYF. The CDR3 nucleotides read TGTGCCAGCAGTCAACTTAGGTTTTCGGAGAACTACGAGCAGTACTTC. The rearrangement joins TRBV6-1 to TRBJ2-7; D is unclear. V lost 5 bases, J lost 3 bases, and 20 bases lay in between. This CDR3 is 16 amino acids long. Germline V lookup: CDR1 MNHNS, CDR2 SASEGT.

In its sample, this clonotype was seen many times. The rearrangement joins TRBV12-3 or TRBV12-4 to TRBJ1-2; 10 nucleotides agree with TRBD1. The V and J ends lost 7 bases and 12 bases, in that order; junction bases with no gene match: 11. There are 13 residues in the CDR3. CDR3 residues: CASTSGDRGSHTF. The CDR3 DNA sequence: TGTGCCAGCACCTCAGGGGACAGGGGTTCGCACACCTTC.

The chain uses TRBV5-6 and TRBJ2-7; D gene uncertain. This CDR3 is built from 16 residues. Per germline, CDR1 SGHDT and CDR2 YYEEEE. V gave up 2 bases and J gave up 2 bases, with 17 bases separating them. The CDR3 sequence: CASSFDPTATTYEQYF. Here the CDR3 DNA reads TGTGCCAGCAGCTTTGACCCCACGGCGACGACCTACGAGCAGTACTTC.